This T cell receptor beta chain was sequenced during a study of blood T cells in healthy people across ages. Overall study context: Through template switching, about one barcoded beta molecule was captured per two T cells, as measured in model experiments.

There are a few counts of this clonotype. What it binds is unknown. Primed by a sample-barcoded 5' primer and a J-beta primer mix, a second PCR proceeded for roughly 6 to 12 cycles. TCRdb recomputed calls from the 5' RACE reads with MiXCR, one row per CDR3 protein. The sample has more than 1.4 million distinct CDR3 sequences; 42% are singletons. This CDR3 contains 12 residues. Germline lookup yields CDR1 SGHTA and CDR2 FQGTGA. V dropped 0 bases and J dropped 5 bases, with 4 bases sitting between them. Study results and caveats: When one million T cells were used, diversity estimates were thought to be underestimates.

Sequenced input: blood. The chain carries TRBV7-3 and TRBJ1-1; no clear D gene. This receptor was obtained from a woman aged 18 to 35 in good health. The CDR3 nucleotides are TGTGCCAGCAGCTTAACTCTGACTGAAGCTTTCTTT. Residues: CASSLTLTEAFF.